This T cell receptor (beta chain) was recorded in a study of blood T cell repertoires in COVID-19. Measured with immunoSEQ multiplex PCR; TCRdb has only the in-frame clones, and not every one. The sample lists about 370,000 clones; roughly 86% were seen once. Participants spanned ages about 18 to 100 years and resided in roughly 22 US areas. The receptor's source is a woman aged 25 to 39 who had recovered from COVID-19. The sequencing input was PBMCs or T cells enriched from blood (not recorded which).

CDR3 amino acids: CASKGQGAREQYF. As DNA, the CDR3 is TGTGCCAGCAAGGGACAGGGGGCGCGTGAGCAGTACTTC. This rearrangement joins TRBV6-5 to TRBJ2-7; 12 nucleotides match TRBD1. The CDR3 is 13 amino acids. Germline V gives CDR1 MNHEY, CDR2 SVGAGI. Trimming took 7 bases from V and 7 from J; bases not matched to a gene: 5.